One and the same sample provided the 29 T cell receptor beta chains below, sequenced in a study of blood T cell repertoires in COVID-19 (TCRdb year 2020). Receptors were amplified or captured by the immunoSEQ multiplex PCR assay. The table was pulled from immuneACCESS by TCRdb, which kept in-frame rearrangements only. Such tables lose some clones; where checked, under half of the loss comes from unresolved V genes, and the rest has no known cause. Within this sample are 93,000 or so clones, with roughly 84% of them counted one time only. 13% of the sample comes from the top ten. Material for sequencing was peripheral blood. The receptors come from a human donor in a cohort sampled during active or convalescent COVID-19.

The V call is TRBV11-3, the J call TRBJ2-2; no firm D call. This CDR3 has 13 amino acids. From germline, CDR1 is SGHNT and CDR2 YENEEA. The V and J ends lost 5 bases and 0 bases respectively, with 4 bases between them. The CDR3 protein is CASSTANTGELFF. The CDR3 DNA reads TGTGCCAGCAGCACGGCGAACACCGGGGAGCTGTTTTTT.

This clone was seen only once. J is TRBJ1-4 and V is TRBV28, with D possibly TRBD1 on 5 matching bases. The CDR3 extends over 17 amino acids. Per germline, CDR1 MDHEN and CDR2 SYDVKM. The germline V and J ends were trimmed by 2 bases and 2 bases, with 15 bases remaining between them. CDR3 sequence: CASSLVRQYKTNEKLFF. As DNA, the CDR3 is TGTGCCAGCAGTTTAGTCAGACAGTATAAGACTAATGAAAAACTGTTTTTT.

This clone was counted between two and nine times. V is TRBV5-6 and J is TRBJ1-2, with 8 bases identical to TRBD1. Germline V gene sequence: CDR1 SGHDT, CDR2 YYEEEE. The length of the CDR3 is 14 residues. V shed 4 bases, J shed 5 bases, and the junction held 7 bases outside the gene matches. In DNA, the CDR3 is TGTGCCAGCAGCCCCACAGGGGGGGGTTATGGCTACACCTTC. This sequence encodes CASSPTGGGYGYTF.

V and J are TRBV2 and TRBJ1-6, with 7 bases fitting TRBD1. Germline V gene lookup returns CDR1 SNHLY and CDR2 FYNNEI. The CDR3 consists of 19 residues. The J segment lost 2 bases and the V segment lost 8 bases, leaving 18 bases of the junction unmatched. DNA for the CDR3: TGTGCCAGCGTCGGGGAGAGCAGTACAGGGGACCCCTATAATTCACCCCTCCACTTT. This sequence encodes CASVGESSTGDPYNSPLHF.

The V call is TRBV11-2, the J call TRBJ2-7, with 9 bases that match TRBD1. This CDR3 region has 16 residues. The trim removed 3 bases at V and 1 base at J, leaving 7 bases unmatched. Germline lookup yields CDR1 SGHAT and CDR2 FQNNGV. CDR3 DNA sequence: TGTGCCAGCAGCTTGCGCCCGACAGGGGGTTCCTACGAGCAGTACTTC. Translation gives CASSLRPTGGSYEQYF. The whole variable domain, filled in from reference TRBV11-2 and TRBJ2-7, reads EAGVAQSPRYKIIEKRQSVAFWCNPISGHATLYWYQQILGQGPKLLIQFQNNGVVDDSQLPKDRFSAERLKGVDSTLKIQPAKLEDSAVYLCASSLRPTGGSYEQYFGPGTRLTVT.

This chain connects TRBV7-2 to TRBJ2-7; D is possibly TRBD2 (7 bases). The CDR3 consists of 14 residues. Trimming took 4 bases from V and 6 from J, leaving 16 bases between them. Per germline, CDR1 SGHTA and CDR2 FQGNSA. This CDR3 reads CASSSRVGGREQYF. The CDR3 DNA follows: TGTGCCAGCAGCTCCCGCGTCGGGGGGCGCGAGCAGTACTTC.

This chain uses TRBV7-2 with TRBJ2-4; D not certain. The CDR3 sequence is 16 residues long. CDR1 SGHTA and CDR2 FQGNSA come from the germline V gene. Trimming pared 2 bases from V and 7 bases from J, leaving 18 bases between. The CDR3 nucleotides read TGTGCCAGCAGCTTAAGTAGCCGCGCGGTGGTGAACATTCAGTACTTC. Its protein product is CASSLSSRAVVNIQYF. Looking up the rest from reference TRBV7-2 and TRBJ2-4 gives the full variable domain: GAGVSQSPSNKVTEKGKDVELRCDPISGHTALYWYRQSLGQGLEFLIYFQGNSAPDKSGLPSDRFSAERTGGSVSTLTIQRTQQEDSAVYLCASSLSSRAVVNIQYFGAGTRLSVL.

CDR3 loop: CASSSTGGNQPQHF. In DNA, the CDR3 is TGTGCCAGTAGTTCGACAGGGGGCAATCAGCCCCAGCATTTT. V is TRBV19 and J is TRBJ1-5; 8 bases map to TRBD1. Germline trimming cut 5 bases from V and 2 bases from J; bases unmatched to any gene: 2. The CDR3 length is 14 residues. Germline V gene sequence: CDR1 LNHDA, CDR2 SQIVND (reference sequence). The entire variable domain, with the rest obtained from reference TRBV19 and TRBJ1-5, is as follows: DGGITQSPKYLFRKEGQNVTLSCEQNLNHDAMYWYRQDPGQGLRLIYYSQIVNDFQKGDIAEGYSVSREKKESFPLTVTSAQKNPTAFYLCASSSTGGNQPQHFGDGTRLSIL.

The genes are TRBV9 and TRBJ2-1, with 9 bases fitting TRBD1. Germline CDR1 reads SGDLS; CDR2 reads YYNGEE. This CDR3 is built from 17 residues. After removal of 4 bases from V and 5 bases from J, the junction contained 13 bases not matched to a gene. The CDR3 region is CASSPYLQGAVNNEQFF. CDR3 sequence (DNA): TGTGCCAGCAGCCCATACCTACAGGGGGCAGTGAACAATGAGCAGTTCTTC.

The chain carries TRBV3-1 (or the pseudogene TRBV3-2) and TRBJ1-2; D possibly corresponds to TRBD1 (5 bases). There are 16 residues in the CDR3. Germline V gene data show CDR1 as LGHDT and CDR2 as YNNKEL (reference sequence). V was trimmed by 0 bases and J by 4 bases, leaving 15 bases between them. In DNA form, the CDR3 reads TGTGCCAGCAGCCAAGATCGGGCCAGGGCGAGCTATGGCTACACCTTC. Translating gives CASSQDRARASYGYTF.

The J gene is TRBJ1-5, the V gene TRBV5-1, with D perhaps TRBD1 (5 bases). This CDR3 has 14 residues. Germline V gene data show CDR1 as SGHRS and CDR2 as YFSETQ. The V gene lost 4 bases and the J gene lost 6 bases, with 14 bases spanning the gap. CDR3 nucleotide sequence: TGCGCCAGCAGCCAAGGGACGGAGGGTCAGCCCCAGCATTTT. Amino acids: CASSQGTEGQPQHF. Supplemented by reference TRBV5-1 and TRBJ1-5, the full variable domain reads KAGVTQTPRYLIKTRGQQVTLSCSPISGHRSVSWYQQTPGQGLQFLFEYFSETQRNKGNFPGRFSGRQFSNSRSEMNVSTLELGDSALYLCASSQGTEGQPQHFGDGTRLSIL.

The chain is built from TRBV27 and TRBJ2-1, with D possibly matching TRBD2 (5 bases). Germline V lookup: CDR1 MNHEY, CDR2 SMNVEV (reference sequence). V shed 7 bases and J shed 6 bases, with 22 bases lying between them. The CDR3 is 16 amino acids. The CDR3: CASTPPGDLTINEQFF. As DNA, the CDR3 is TGTGCCAGCACGCCCCCCGGGGATCTGACAATCAATGAGCAGTTCTTC.

The V and J genes are TRBV19 and TRBJ1-2; D may be TRBD1 (6 bases). Germline V gives CDR1 LNHDA, CDR2 SQIVND (reference sequence). The V end was cut by 3 bases, the J end by 6 bases, with 14 bases between. The CDR3 has 14 amino acids. CDR3 sequence: CASSIPTGSHGYTF. CDR3 nucleotide sequence: TGTGCCAGTAGTATCCCGACAGGAAGCCATGGCTACACCTTC.

This sequence joins TRBV4-2 and TRBJ1-2; possible D gene TRBD1, 5 bases. Germline V gene data show CDR1 as LGHNA and CDR2 as YNFKEQ. Trimming removed 4 bases at V and 3 bases at J, with 12 bases between. The CDR3 extends over 14 amino acids. CDR3 sequence: CASSRGDRDYGYTF. The CDR3 bases are TGTGCCAGCAGCCGGGGGGATAGGGACTATGGCTACACCTTC.

The V call is TRBV7-8, the J call TRBJ1-6, with 8 bases fitting TRBD1. This CDR3 is 15 amino acids long. V was pared by 1 base and J by 9 bases, with 5 bases of the junction left unmatched. Germline lookup yields CDR1 SGHVS and CDR2 FQNEAQ. CDR3 nucleotides: TGTGCCAGCAGCTTAGTCTGGACAGGGTCTTCACCCCTCCACTTT. Amino acid sequence: CASSLVWTGSSPLHF. The full variable domain, its missing parts supplied by reference TRBV7-8 and TRBJ1-6, is GAGVSQSPRYKVAKRGQDVALRCDPISGHVSLFWYQQALGQGPEFLTYFQNEAQLDKSGLPSDRFFAERPEGSVSTLKIQRTQQEDSAVYLCASSLVWTGSSPLHFGNGTRLTVT.

J is TRBJ1-4 and V is TRBV7-6, with D perhaps matching TRBD1 (6 bases). Trimming stripped 5 bases from V and 0 bases from J, with 10 bases between. The CDR3 totals 15 residues. The germline V gene has CDR1 SGHVS and CDR2 FNYEAQ. DNA of the CDR3: TGTGCCAGCAGCCCAGGGACAACAACTAATGAAAAACTGTTTTTT. This sequence encodes CASSPGTTTNEKLFF.

DNA of the CDR3: TGTGCCACCAGCAGAGGCTTGGGGGGGTTCACCTACGAGCAGTACTTC. Translation: CATSRGLGGFTYEQYF. V usage is TRBV15 and J usage is TRBJ2-7, with TRBD2 identical over 7 bases. From germline, CDR1 is LNHNV and CDR2 YYDKDF (reference sequence). This CDR3 has 16 residues. The V gene end was trimmed by 1 base and the J gene end by 2 bases; junction bases not matched to a gene: 8. Full variable domain (outside the CDR3, taken from reference TRBV15 and TRBJ2-7): DAMVIQNPRYQVTQFGKPVTLSCSQTLNHNVMYWYQQKSSQAPKLLFHYYDKDFNNEADTPDNFQSRRPNTSFCFLDIRSPGLGDTAMYLCATSRGLGGFTYEQYFGPGTRLTVT.

The rearrangement uses TRBV7-8 and TRBJ1-2; D might be TRBD1 (6 bases). Germline assignment: CDR1 SGHVS and CDR2 FQNEAQ. Trimming left V 7 bases short and J 0 bases short, with 15 bases between. This CDR3 contains 15 residues. The CDR3 loop reads CASTPRDIPNYGYTF. DNA for the CDR3: TGTGCCAGCACCCCGAGGGACATTCCTAACTATGGCTACACCTTC.

V is TRBV5-1 and J is TRBJ2-3; TRBD2 is a possible D gene (5 bases). The CDR3 has 14 amino acids. Germline V lookup: CDR1 SGHRS, CDR2 YFSETQ. The V gene lost 0 bases and the J gene lost 3 bases, with 8 bases spanning the gap. CDR3: CASSLVGSTDTQYF. The CDR3 DNA reads TGCGCCAGCAGCTTGGTTGGGAGTACAGATACGCAGTATTTT.

V and J are TRBV6-1 and TRBJ1-2; perhaps TRBD1 as D (6 bases). Per the germline V gene, CDR1 is MNHNS and CDR2 is SASEGT. The CDR3 totals 15 residues. Deletions cut 2 bases from V and 8 bases from J, with 18 bases between. The DNA of the CDR3 is TGTGCCAGCAGTGAATCCAGAGGGGGTCCCTGGGGCTACACCTTC. This sequence encodes CASSESRGGPWGYTF.

The genes are TRBV27 and TRBJ2-5; no clear D gene. The CDR3 covers 14 residues. The germline gives CDR1 MNHEY, CDR2 SMNVEV (reference sequence). Trimming left V 6 bases short and J 5 bases short, with 16 bases between. CDR3 in DNA: TGTGCCAGCAGACCGTCCGGGTCGCGGGAGACCCAGTACTTC. Translated, it gives CASRPSGSRETQYF.

This chain connects TRBV7-2 to TRBJ2-7; D perhaps matches TRBD2 (6 bases). The CDR3 extends over 17 amino acids. With 5 bases removed from V and 5 bases from J, the gap between germline ends came to 25 bases. CDR1 and CDR2 from the germline V gene are SGHTA and FQGNSA. The CDR3 protein is CASSLQASGGTWDEQYF. CDR3 coding DNA: TGTGCCAGCAGCCTACAGGCTAGTGGGGGGACTTGGGACGAGCAGTACTTC.

This clone was counted only a few times. The chain combines TRBV5-4 with TRBJ2-1; 9 bases match TRBD1. The CDR3 is made up of 15 amino acids. CDR1 is SGHNT, CDR2 YYREEE, per germline (reference sequence). V lost 4 bases, J lost 9 bases, and 11 bases stayed unmatched. CDR3 protein: CASSSPGTGFIEQFF. The DNA for the CDR3 is TGTGCCAGCAGCAGCCCCGGGACAGGGTTCATTGAGCAGTTCTTC.

V is TRBV14 and J is TRBJ2-3; no firm D call. V was clipped by 0 bases and J by 10 bases, with 11 bases between them. The CDR3 spans 13 residues. In germline, CDR1 is SGHDN, CDR2 FVKESK. The chain's CDR3 is CASSQDQYVAQYF. CDR3 in DNA: TGTGCCAGCAGCCAAGATCAATATGTAGCGCAGTATTTT.

This chain uses TRBV5-1 with TRBJ1-6; 8 bases map to TRBD1. V dropped 5 bases and J dropped 9; count of bases not matched to a gene: 4. Germline lookup yields CDR1 SGHRS and CDR2 YFSETQ. This CDR3 region has 13 residues. This CDR3 reads CASRDRGGSPLHF. In DNA form, the CDR3 reads TGCGCCAGCAGAGACAGGGGTGGTTCACCCCTCCACTTT.

This clone was counted between two and nine times. The genes are TRBV10-3 and TRBJ1-2; maybe TRBD1 (5 bases). In germline, CDR1 is ENHRY, CDR2 SYGVKD. With 10 bases removed from V and 1 base from J, the gap between germline ends came to 16 bases. The CDR3 totals 14 residues. The CDR3, as DNA: TGTGCCACCCATCAGCTAGACAGTAACTATGGCTACACCTTC. Translation gives CATHQLDSNYGYTF.

The chain joins TRBV9 to TRBJ2-1; TRBD1 aligns across 9 bases. Germline assignment: CDR1 SGDLS and CDR2 YYNGEE. With V trimmed by 2 bases and J by 0 bases, 3 bases remained unmatched. The CDR3 is made up of 16 amino acids. The chain's CDR3 is CASSVNRGLSYNEQFF. The CDR3 DNA sequence: TGTGCCAGCAGCGTGAACAGGGGGCTCTCCTACAATGAGCAGTTCTTC.

The chain combines TRBV12-3 or TRBV12-4 with TRBJ1-2; D gene unclear. With 10 bases removed from V and 2 bases from J, the gap between germline ends came to 14 bases. The CDR3 totals 13 residues. CDR3 bases: TGTGCCACCGTTCTGCGGAGGAACTATGGCTACACCTTC. Protein: CATVLRRNYGYTF.

The rearrangement links TRBV13 to TRBJ2-1, with 7 bases fitting TRBD1. The CDR3 has 17 amino acids. V shed 8 bases and J 6 bases; nucleotides not matched to a gene: 19. Germline assignment: CDR1 PRHDT and CDR2 FYEKMQ (reference sequence). The CDR3 spells CASFTIEQGIGFNEQFF. The CDR3 region has the DNA TGTGCCAGCTTTACCATTGAACAGGGGATAGGATTCAATGAGCAGTTCTTC.